The clone carrying this T cell receptor beta chain has more than one count but fewer than ten. The CDR3 is made up of 14 amino acids. V lost 4 bases to trimming and J lost 3 bases, with 9 bases between them. Germline values: CDR1 MNHNS, CDR2 SASEGT. Rearranged V-D-J TRB sequences were amplified with a mixed TRB-A/B primer pool. One entry per CDR3 protein, called by TCRdb with MiXCR from the multiplex PCR reads. The repertoire includes about 1,700 distinct CDR3 sequences, 55% of them detected once, and 5.5% to 7.5% sits in the top ten. The data belong to a study of T cell repertoires in aging, cancer and after chemotherapy. The template was genomic DNA from peripheral blood, not RNA.

The chain carries TRBV6-1 and TRBJ2-2; D gene ambiguous. The clonotype was recovered from a human donor with a solid tumor. The sequencing sample was made of blood. CDR3 nucleotides: TGTGCCAGCAGTGGCCAGCGATACACCGGGGAGCTGTTTTTT. Amino acids: CASSGQRYTGELFF.